The clone carrying this T cell receptor beta chain was detected only a few times. Germline CDR1 LNHDA, CDR2 SQIVND (reference sequence). The ends lost 6 bases at V and 4 bases at J; junction bases unmatched: 12. This CDR3 spans 16 amino acids. The data stem from a study of blood T cell repertoires in COVID-19. Per the original methods: For nucleated cells, counts were estimated from reference gene primer amplification. TCRdb's table, derived via immunoSEQ multiplex PCR, lists solely in-frame clones and lacks some. V and J calls and clone size are those listed in that table; D and trimming were worked out from the DNA. This sample carries around 250,000 clones, around 85% of them seen once, and the ten largest clones take under 2.5%. Participant age was about 18 to 89 years, and participants resided in approximately 25 US areas.

The TCR was taken from a woman aged 50 to 60 who had recovered from COVID-19. Sequencing was done on a sample of PBMCs or T cells enriched from blood (not recorded which). This chain connects TRBV19 to TRBJ2-1; 7 bases map to TRBD1. In DNA, the CDR3 is TGTGCCAGTAGCGAACTGGGACAGAGAGATTACAATGAGCAGTTCTTC. Translated, it gives CASSELGQRDYNEQFF.